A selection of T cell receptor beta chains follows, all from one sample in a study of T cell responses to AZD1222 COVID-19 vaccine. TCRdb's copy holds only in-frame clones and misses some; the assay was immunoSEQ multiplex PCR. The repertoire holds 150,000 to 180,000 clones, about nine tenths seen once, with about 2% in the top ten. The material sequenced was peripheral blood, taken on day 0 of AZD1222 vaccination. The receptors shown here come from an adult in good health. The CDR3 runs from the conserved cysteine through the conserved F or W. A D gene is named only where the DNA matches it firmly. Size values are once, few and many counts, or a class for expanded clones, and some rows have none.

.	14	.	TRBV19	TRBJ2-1	CASSGSSVYNEQFF	TGTGCCAGTAGTGGTAGTTCAGTCTACAATGAGCAGTTCTTC
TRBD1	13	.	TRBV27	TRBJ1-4	CASLDRDTEKLFF	TGTGCCAGTTTGGACAGGGATACTGAAAAACTGTTTTTT
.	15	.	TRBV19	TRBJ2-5	CASSTVDSHQETQYF	TGTGCCAGTAGTACTGTGGACAGCCACCAAGAGACCCAGTACTTC
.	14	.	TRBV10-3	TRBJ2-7	CAIRDPNHSYEQYF	TGTGCCATCAGGGACCCCAACCACTCCTACGAGCAGTACTTC
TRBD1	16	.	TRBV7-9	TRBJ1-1	CASSLPGQGIYTEAFF	TGTGCCAGCAGCTTACCGGGACAGGGGATTTACACTGAAGCTTTCTTT
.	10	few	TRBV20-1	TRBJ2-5	CSTGQETQYF	TGCAGTACAGGACAAGAGACCCAGTACTTC
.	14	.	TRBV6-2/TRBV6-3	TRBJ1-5	CASSYQGSNQPQHF	TGTGCCAGCAGTTACCAGGGTAGCAATCAGCCCCAGCATTTT
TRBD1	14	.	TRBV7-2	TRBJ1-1	CASSRETGDTEAFF	TGTGCCAGCAGCCGTGAGACAGGGGACACTGAAGCTTTCTTT
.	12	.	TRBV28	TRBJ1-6	CASSSSPSPLHF	TGTGCCAGCAGTTCCTCCCCTTCACCCCTCCACTTT
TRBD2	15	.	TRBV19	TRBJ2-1	CASSIGTSGSNEQFF	TGTGCCAGTAGTATAGGGACTAGCGGGAGCAATGAGCAGTTCTTC